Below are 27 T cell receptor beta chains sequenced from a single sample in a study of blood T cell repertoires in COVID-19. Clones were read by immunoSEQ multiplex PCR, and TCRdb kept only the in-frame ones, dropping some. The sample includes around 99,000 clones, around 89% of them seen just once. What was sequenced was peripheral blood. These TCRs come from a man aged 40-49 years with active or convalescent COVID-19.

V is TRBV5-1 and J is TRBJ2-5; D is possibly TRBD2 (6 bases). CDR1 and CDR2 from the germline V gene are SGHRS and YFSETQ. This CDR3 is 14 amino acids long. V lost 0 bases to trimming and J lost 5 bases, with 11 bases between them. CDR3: CASSLAWLAETQYF. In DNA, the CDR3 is TGCGCCAGCAGCTTGGCGTGGCTAGCGGAGACCCAGTACTTC.

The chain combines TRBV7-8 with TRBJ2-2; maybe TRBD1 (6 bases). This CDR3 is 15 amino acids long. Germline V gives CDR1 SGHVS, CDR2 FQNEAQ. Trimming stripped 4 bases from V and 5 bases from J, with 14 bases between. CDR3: CASSYGSGETGELFF. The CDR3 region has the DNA TGTGCCAGCAGCTACGGGTCAGGGGAGACCGGGGAGCTGTTTTTT.

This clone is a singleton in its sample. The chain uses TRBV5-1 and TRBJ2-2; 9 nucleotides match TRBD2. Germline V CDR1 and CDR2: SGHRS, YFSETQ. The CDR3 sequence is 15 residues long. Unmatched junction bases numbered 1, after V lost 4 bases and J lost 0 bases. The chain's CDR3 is CASSRLAANTGELFF. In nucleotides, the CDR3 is TGCGCCAGCAGCAGACTAGCGGCGAACACCGGGGAGCTGTTTTTT.

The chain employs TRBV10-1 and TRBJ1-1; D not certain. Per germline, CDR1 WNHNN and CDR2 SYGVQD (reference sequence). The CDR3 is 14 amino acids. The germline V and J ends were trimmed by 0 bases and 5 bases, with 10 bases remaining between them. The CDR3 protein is CASSESGLATEAFF. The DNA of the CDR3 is TGCGCCAGCAGTGAGTCAGGACTCGCAACTGAAGCTTTCTTT.

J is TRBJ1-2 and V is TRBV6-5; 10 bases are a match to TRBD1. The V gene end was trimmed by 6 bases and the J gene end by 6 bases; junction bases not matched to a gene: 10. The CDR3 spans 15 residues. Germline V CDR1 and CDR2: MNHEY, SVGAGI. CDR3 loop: CASSHRQGARDGYTF. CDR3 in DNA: TGTGCCAGCAGCCACAGACAGGGGGCGCGAGATGGCTACACCTTC.

The chain's CDR3 is CASSYYGGYGYTF. DNA of the CDR3: TGTGCCAGCAGTTACTACGGTGGCTATGGCTACACCTTC. The chain links TRBV6-5 to TRBJ1-2; D unclear. CDR3 length equals 13 residues. The germline CDR1 and CDR2 sequences are MNHEY and SVGAGI. Trimming left V 1 base short and J 4 bases short, with 7 bases between.

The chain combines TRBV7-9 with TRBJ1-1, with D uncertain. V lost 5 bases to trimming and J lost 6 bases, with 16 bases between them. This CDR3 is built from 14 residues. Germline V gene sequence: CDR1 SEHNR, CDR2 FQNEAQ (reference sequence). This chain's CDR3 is CASSQYSVGAEAFF. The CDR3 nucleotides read TGTGCCAGCAGCCAATATTCAGTCGGGGCTGAAGCTTTCTTT.

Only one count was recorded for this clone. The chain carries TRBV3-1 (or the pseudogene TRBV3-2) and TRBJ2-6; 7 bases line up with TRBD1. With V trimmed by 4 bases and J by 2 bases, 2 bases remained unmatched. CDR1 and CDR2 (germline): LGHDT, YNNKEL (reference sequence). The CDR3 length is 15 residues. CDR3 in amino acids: CASSLRGTGANVLTF. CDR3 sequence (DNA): TGTGCCAGCAGCCTCAGGGGGACTGGGGCCAACGTCCTGACTTTC.

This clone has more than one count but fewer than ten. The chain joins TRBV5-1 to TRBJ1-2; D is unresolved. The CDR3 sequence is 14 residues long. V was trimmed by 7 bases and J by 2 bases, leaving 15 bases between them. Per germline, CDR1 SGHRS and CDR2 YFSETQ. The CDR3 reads CASRIIEGNYGYTF. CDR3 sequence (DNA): TGCGCCAGCCGTATTATAGAGGGCAACTATGGCTACACCTTC.

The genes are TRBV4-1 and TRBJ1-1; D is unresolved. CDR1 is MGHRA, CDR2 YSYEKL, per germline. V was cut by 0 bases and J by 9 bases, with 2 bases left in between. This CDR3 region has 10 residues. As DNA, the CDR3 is TGCGCCAGCAGCCAAGATAAAGCTTTCTTT. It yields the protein CASSQDKAFF.

The CDR3 sequence: CASSLARGLGEKLFF. The DNA of the CDR3 is TGTGCCAGCAGCTTAGCGCGGGGGCTTGGAGAAAAACTGTTTTTT. This chain connects TRBV7-2 to TRBJ1-4; tentatively, D is TRBD1 (6 bases). The CDR3 loop spans 15 amino acids. From germline, CDR1 is SGHTA and CDR2 FQGNSA. With 0 bases removed from V and 8 bases from J, the gap between germline ends came to 13 bases.

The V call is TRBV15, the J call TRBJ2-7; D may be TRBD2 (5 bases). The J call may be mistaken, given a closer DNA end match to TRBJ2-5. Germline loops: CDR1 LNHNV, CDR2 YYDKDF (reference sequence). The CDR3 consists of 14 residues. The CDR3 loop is CATSRKRSQETQYF. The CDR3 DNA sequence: TGTGCCACCAGCAGAAAGCGGTCTCAAGAGACCCAGTACTTC.

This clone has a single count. The CDR3, as DNA: TGTGCCAGCACACCCCTAGTTCAGGGGGCGGGAGGCTACACCTTC. It is translated as CASTPLVQGAGGYTF. The chain has TRBV2 and TRBJ1-2, with 8 positions matching TRBD1. This CDR3 has 15 residues. Germline V CDR1 and CDR2: SNHLY, FYNNEI. V dropped 7 bases and J dropped 8; count of bases not matched to a gene: 15.

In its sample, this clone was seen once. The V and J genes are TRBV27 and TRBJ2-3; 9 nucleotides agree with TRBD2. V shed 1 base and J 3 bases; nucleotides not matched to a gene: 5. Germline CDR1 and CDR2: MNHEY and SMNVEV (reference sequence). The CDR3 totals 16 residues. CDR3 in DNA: TGTGCCAGCAGTTTATACCCTAGCGGGGCTACAGATACGCAGTATTTT. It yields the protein CASSLYPSGATDTQYF.

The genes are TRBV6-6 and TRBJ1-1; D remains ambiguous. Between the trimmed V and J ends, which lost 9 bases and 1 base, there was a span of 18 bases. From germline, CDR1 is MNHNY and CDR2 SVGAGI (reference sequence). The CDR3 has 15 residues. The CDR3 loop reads CASPSRRGRNTEAFF. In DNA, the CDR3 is TGTGCCAGTCCCAGTCGTCGAGGGCGGAACACTGAAGCTTTCTTT.

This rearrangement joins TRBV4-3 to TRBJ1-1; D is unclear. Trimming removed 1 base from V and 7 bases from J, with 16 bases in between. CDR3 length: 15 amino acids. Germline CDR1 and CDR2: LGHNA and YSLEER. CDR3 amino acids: CASSQVAENYNEAFF. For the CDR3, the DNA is TGCGCCAGCAGCCAAGTTGCGGAGAATTATAATGAAGCTTTCTTT.

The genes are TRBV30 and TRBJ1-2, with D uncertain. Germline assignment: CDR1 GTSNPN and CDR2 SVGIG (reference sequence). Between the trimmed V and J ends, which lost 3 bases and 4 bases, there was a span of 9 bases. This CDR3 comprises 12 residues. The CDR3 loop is CAWRAPGYGYTF. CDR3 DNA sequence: TGTGCCTGGAGGGCCCCGGGCTATGGCTACACCTTC.

CDR3 sequence: CASSVVPQAGELFF. CDR3 nucleotide sequence: TGTGCCAGCAGCGTGGTTCCACAGGCCGGGGAGCTGTTTTTT. J is TRBJ2-2 and V is TRBV9; possibly TRBD1 for D (5 bases). V lost 2 bases and J 6 bases, leaving 11 bases between the germline ends. CDR1 is SGDLS, CDR2 YYNGEE, per germline. The CDR3 runs 14 residues.

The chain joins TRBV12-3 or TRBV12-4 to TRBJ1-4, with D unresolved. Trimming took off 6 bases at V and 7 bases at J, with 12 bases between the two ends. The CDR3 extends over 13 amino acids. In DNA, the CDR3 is TGTGCCAGCAGGCACGGGGTGTTTGAAAAACTGTTTTTT. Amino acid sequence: CASRHGVFEKLFF.

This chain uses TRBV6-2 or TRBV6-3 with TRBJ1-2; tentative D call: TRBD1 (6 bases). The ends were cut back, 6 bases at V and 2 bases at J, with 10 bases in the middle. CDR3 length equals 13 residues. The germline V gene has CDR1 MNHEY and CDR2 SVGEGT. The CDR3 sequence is CASSPGVNYGYTF. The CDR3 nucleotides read TGTGCCAGCAGCCCAGGGGTCAACTATGGCTACACCTTC.

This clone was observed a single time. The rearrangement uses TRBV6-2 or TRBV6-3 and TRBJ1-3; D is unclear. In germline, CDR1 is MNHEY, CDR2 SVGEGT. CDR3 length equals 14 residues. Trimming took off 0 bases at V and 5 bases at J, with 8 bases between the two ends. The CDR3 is CASSYSWTRNTIYF. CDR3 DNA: TGTGCCAGCAGTTACTCCTGGACTCGAAACACCATATATTTT.

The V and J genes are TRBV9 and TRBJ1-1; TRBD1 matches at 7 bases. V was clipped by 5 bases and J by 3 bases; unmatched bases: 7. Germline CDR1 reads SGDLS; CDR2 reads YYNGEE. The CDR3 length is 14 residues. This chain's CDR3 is CASRPAGGYTEAFF. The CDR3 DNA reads TGTGCCAGCAGACCAGCAGGGGGTTACACTGAAGCTTTCTTT.

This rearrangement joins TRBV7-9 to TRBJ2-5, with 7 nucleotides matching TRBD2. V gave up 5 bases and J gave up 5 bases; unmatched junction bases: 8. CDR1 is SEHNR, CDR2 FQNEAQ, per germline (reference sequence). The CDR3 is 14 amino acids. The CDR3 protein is CASSPVGGTETQYF. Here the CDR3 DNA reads TGTGCCAGCAGCCCCGTCGGGGGGACTGAGACCCAGTACTTC.

CDR3 amino acids: CASSFGQGDYGYTF. In DNA, the CDR3 is TGTGCCAGCAGCTTTGGGCAGGGTGACTATGGCTACACCTTC. The V gene is TRBV7-9, the J gene TRBJ1-2, with D perhaps TRBD1 (5 bases). The CDR3 has 14 amino acids. Trimming left V 3 bases short and J 3 bases short, with 11 bases between. CDR1 and CDR2 (germline): SEHNR, FQNEAQ (reference sequence).

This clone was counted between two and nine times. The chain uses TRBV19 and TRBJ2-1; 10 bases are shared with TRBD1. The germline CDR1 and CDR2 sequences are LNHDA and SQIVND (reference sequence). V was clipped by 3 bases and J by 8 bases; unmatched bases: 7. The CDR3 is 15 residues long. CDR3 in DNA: TGTGCCAGTAGTATTCCGGGACAGGGGAGGGATGAGCAGTTCTTC. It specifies CASSIPGQGRDEQFF.

The CDR3 reads CASSGERGPGARPDNEQFF. The CDR3 bases are TGCGCCAGCAGTGGGGAAAGGGGCCCGGGAGCCCGCCCTGACAATGAGCAGTTCTTC. V and J are TRBV10-1 and TRBJ2-1, with a possible D match to TRBD2 (6 bases). This CDR3 spans 19 amino acids. CDR1 is WNHNN and CDR2 is SYGVQD in the germline V gene (reference sequence). The germline V and J ends were trimmed by 4 bases and 5 bases, with 27 bases remaining between them.

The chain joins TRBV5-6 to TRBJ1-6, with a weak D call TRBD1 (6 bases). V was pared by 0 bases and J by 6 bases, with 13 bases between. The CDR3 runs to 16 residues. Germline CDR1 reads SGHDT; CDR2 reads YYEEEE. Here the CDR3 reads CASSLAKGGTNSPLHF. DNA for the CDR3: TGTGCCAGCAGCTTGGCCAAAGGGGGAACTAATTCACCCCTCCACTTT.